This paragraph covers one TCR beta chain sequence. This CDR3 spans 16 amino acids. The J segment lost 0 bases and the V segment lost 7 bases, leaving 6 bases of the junction unmatched. CDR1 SGHNT and CDR2 YYREEE come from the germline V gene (reference sequence). The data derive from a study of blood T cell repertoires in COVID-19. Looking at the study overall: Sites across the United States, Italy and Spain contributed samples from acute and convalescent COVID-19. In each case, the material was cDNA or gDNA derived from T cells, B-cell-depleted T cells, or PBMCs.

Libraries were prepared by immunoSEQ multiplex PCR; TCRdb keeps only in-frame clonotypes and omits some of them. This table has about 330,000 clones, around 90% appearing once. Input material: peripheral blood. The receptor was isolated from a man under 40 with COVID-19, enrolled during active disease. The V call is TRBV5-4, the J call TRBJ2-6, with 8 bases identical to TRBD1. The DNA for the CDR3 is TGTGCCAGCCGTGGCAGGGGGCTCTCTGGGGCCAACGTCCTGACTTTC. Its protein is CASRGRGLSGANVLTF.